This T cell receptor beta chain was sequenced during a study of CD8 T cells in Susac syndrome. Sequencing of TCR beta was performed on blood CD8+ T cells and on blood CD4+ T cells. Controls were drawn from healthy donors and were matched for age and sex. TEMRA cells underwent FACS enrichment and CD8+ and CD4+ T cells underwent negative isolation. Random hexamers served to reverse transcribe roughly 0.45 to 1 ug RNA. Amplification of TCR beta CDR3 spanned 54 Vbeta and 13 Jbeta via immunoSEQ multiplex PCR. TCRdb used MiXCR to reprocess the immunoSEQ multiplex PCR reads, holding one entry per CDR3 protein. The sample has around 140,000 distinct CDR3 sequences; 94% are singletons. The length of the CDR3 is 17 residues. CDR1 is KGHDR and CDR2 is SFDVKD in the germline V gene. Trimming pared 5 bases from V and 5 bases from J, leaving 21 bases between.

V is TRBV24-1 and J is TRBJ2-1, with D possibly called TRBD1 or TRBD2 (5 bases each). The clonotype comes from a human donor in good health. What was sequenced was CD4+ T cells from PBMCs. This CDR3 is CATSASRPGTRDNEQFF. CDR3 DNA sequence: TGTGCCACCAGTGCTTCCCGCCCCGGGACCCGAGACAATGAGCAGTTCTTC.